The 21 T cell receptor beta chains in this list originate from one sample, sequenced in a study of somatic mutations in cytotoxic T cells in rheumatoid arthritis. This table comes from immunoSEQ multiplex PCR, and its TCRdb copy is limited to in-frame clones, with some not included. Of 9,500 to 13,000 clones in the sample, roughly 85% are singletons; the top ten hold roughly a third. The specimen was CD8+ T cells sorted from blood. These receptors all stem from an adult with rheumatoid arthritis.

As DNA, the CDR3 is TGTGCCAGCAGTTTTACGGGACGCCTCTACGAGCAGTACTTC. Protein: CASSFTGRLYEQYF. V gene TRBV27 combines with J gene TRBJ2-7; D might be TRBD1 or TRBD2, each matching 5 bases. The CDR3 is 14 amino acids. CDR1 is MNHEY and CDR2 is SMNVEV in the germline V gene (reference sequence). Deletions cut 3 bases from V and 3 bases from J, with 12 bases between.

The chain uses TRBV5-1 and TRBJ2-7; TRBD1 matches 9 bases. This CDR3 is built from 15 residues. In germline, CDR1 is SGHRS, CDR2 YFSETQ. V lost 0 bases to trimming and J lost 6 bases; unmatched junction nucleotides: 7. CDR3 protein: CASSLGGTGLSEQYF. As DNA, the CDR3 is TGCGCCAGCAGCTTGGGTGGGACAGGGCTGAGCGAGCAGTACTTC.

This clone appeared once. The chain has TRBV27 and TRBJ2-1; TRBD1 aligns across 7 bases. The CDR3 covers 14 residues. The ends lost 5 bases at V and 9 bases at J; junction bases unmatched: 10. Germline lookup yields CDR1 MNHEY and CDR2 SMNVEV (reference sequence). The CDR3 DNA follows: TGTGCCAGCAGTCTAGGACAGGTGATGGGTGAGCAGTTCTTC. This codes for CASSLGQVMGEQFF.

V gene TRBV9 combines with J gene TRBJ1-1; possibly TRBD1 for D (5 bases). Germline assignment: CDR1 SGDLS and CDR2 YYNGEE. This CDR3 spans 15 amino acids. The V end lost 0 bases, the J end lost 0 bases, and 9 bases lay between the germline ends. CDR3 in DNA: TGTGCCAGCAGCGTAGAAGACAGCGTGAACACTGAAGCTTTCTTT. Its translation is CASSVEDSVNTEAFF.

This clone was detected a few times. The chain carries TRBV28 and TRBJ2-2; 8 bases are a match to TRBD1. The V gene end was trimmed by 6 bases and the J gene end by 5 bases; junction bases not matched to a gene: 14. The CDR3 spans 17 residues. Germline CDR1 reads MDHEN; CDR2 reads SYDVKM. In DNA, the CDR3 is TGTGCCAGCAGCTCCCCCGATGACAGGGGAAATACCGGGGAGCTGTTTTTT. This codes for CASSSPDDRGNTGELFF.

The V call is TRBV2, the J call TRBJ2-1; the D is unclear. The V and J ends lost 4 bases and 5 bases respectively, with 9 bases between them. Germline V gene data show CDR1 as SNHLY and CDR2 as FYNNEI. The CDR3 sequence is 13 residues long. The DNA of the CDR3 is TGTGCCAGCAGTGTGTGGAGAGACAATGAGCAGTTCTTC. This encodes CASSVWRDNEQFF.

This clone was counted only a few times. The chain links TRBV7-6 to TRBJ1-6; D unclear. The ends were cut back, 4 bases at V and 7 bases at J, with 5 bases in the middle. Germline V CDR1 and CDR2: SGHVS, FNYEAQ. The CDR3 covers 12 residues. CDR3 nucleotide sequence: TGTGCCAGCAGCTCAGGCAATTCACCCCTCCACTTT. This encodes CASSSGNSPLHF.

The chain carries TRBV5-6 and TRBJ2-1; TRBD2 aligns across 12 bases. CDR3 length: 15 amino acids. Germline CDR1 and CDR2: SGHDT and YYEEEE. Losses at the gene ends were 4 bases for V and 2 bases for J; bases not matched to a gene: 1. The CDR3 DNA follows: TGTGCCAGCAGCCCTAGCGGGAGGGCCTACAATGAGCAGTTCTTC. Protein: CASSPSGRAYNEQFF.

This clone was recorded once. The chain is built from TRBV6-1 and TRBJ2-7; TRBD1 aligns across 8 bases. The germline gives CDR1 MNHNS, CDR2 SASEGT. V dropped 3 bases and J dropped 2; count of bases not matched to a gene: 6. This CDR3 spans 15 amino acids. Written as DNA, the CDR3 is TGTGCCAGCAGTGAGTTCCGGGACAGGCCCTACGAGCAGTACTTC. This gives the protein CASSEFRDRPYEQYF.

The chain joins TRBV9 to TRBJ2-7; 9 nucleotides agree with TRBD1. Germline CDR1 reads SGDLS; CDR2 reads YYNGEE. V lost 0 bases and J lost 2; bases outside the gene matches: 3. CDR3 length: 15 amino acids. The CDR3 region has the DNA TGTGCCAGCAGCGTAGCGGGGACAGGGACCTACGAGCAGTACTTC. It is translated as CASSVAGTGTYEQYF.

The V and J genes are TRBV15 and TRBJ2-1; D may correspond to TRBD1 or TRBD2 (5 bases each). The CDR3 is made up of 15 amino acids. Trimming took 0 bases from V and 2 from J, leaving 8 bases between them. From germline, CDR1 is LNHNV and CDR2 YYDKDF (reference sequence). The CDR3 region has the DNA TGTGCCACCAGCAGAGACAGGGACCCCTACAATGAGCAGTTCTTC. It codes for CATSRDRDPYNEQFF.

This clone was observed a few times. The V call is TRBV19, the J call TRBJ1-5; D is undetermined. Between the trimmed V and J ends, which lost 5 bases and 0 bases, there was a span of 8 bases. The CDR3 sequence is 14 residues long. CDR1 LNHDA and CDR2 SQIVND come from the germline V gene (reference sequence). The CDR3 region has the DNA TGTGCCAGTAGTCGCGGATATAGCAATCAGCCCCAGCATTTT. Translating it yields CASSRGYSNQPQHF.

The gene calls are TRBV10-3 and TRBJ2-3; D possibly uses TRBD1 or TRBD2 (5 bases each). CDR3 length: 13 amino acids. V lost 11 bases to trimming and J lost 4 bases, with 16 bases between them. Germline V gives CDR1 ENHRY, CDR2 SYGVKD. CDR3: CALRGDGADTQYF. For the CDR3, the DNA is TGTGCCCTTCGAGGGGATGGTGCAGATACGCAGTATTTT.

V usage is TRBV7-9 and J usage is TRBJ2-2; D unresolved. V was clipped by 6 bases and J by 2 bases, with 7 bases between them. The germline V gene has CDR1 SEHNR and CDR2 FQNEAQ (reference sequence). This CDR3 has 13 amino acids. In DNA form, the CDR3 reads TGTGCCAGCAGTCTTTATAACACCGGGGAGCTGTTTTTT. This gives the protein CASSLYNTGELFF.

The J gene is TRBJ1-4, the V gene TRBV4-3, with 7 bases aligning to TRBD1. The J segment lost 7 bases and the V segment lost 2 bases, leaving 10 bases of the junction unmatched. Looked up from germline, CDR1 is LGHNA and CDR2 is YSLEER. CDR3 length: 16 residues. Here the CDR3 DNA reads TGCGCCAGCAGCCAAACCCCCGGGACAGTAGGTGAAAAACTGTTTTTT. Protein product: CASSQTPGTVGEKLFF.

J is TRBJ2-7 and V is TRBV20-1; D is unclear. CDR1 DFQATT and CDR2 SNEGSKA come from the germline V gene (reference sequence). Trimming took 4 bases from V and 0 from J, leaving 4 bases between them. CDR3 length: 11 residues. In DNA, the CDR3 is TGCAGTGCTATCCTCTCCTACGAGCAGTACTTC. Amino acids: CSAILSYEQYF.

The table lists this clone with a few counts. The CDR3 loop reads CASSQGEAGGPETQYF. Here the CDR3 DNA reads TGTGCCAGCAGCCAAGGTGAAGCGGGGGGGCCGGAGACCCAGTACTTC. The V gene is TRBV4-2, the J gene TRBJ2-5, with TRBD2 matching 10 bases. V lost 1 base and J lost 5; bases outside the gene matches: 7. The length of the CDR3 is 16 residues. CDR1 and CDR2 (germline): LGHNA, YNFKEQ.

This chain joins TRBV7-8 and TRBJ1-5; possibly TRBD1 for D (5 bases). The V gene lost 5 bases and the J gene lost 1 base, with 18 bases spanning the gap. The CDR3 length is 17 residues. CDR1 and CDR2 from the germline V gene are SGHVS and FQNEAQ. CDR3 sequence: CASSSSAREYSNQPQHF. The CDR3 coding sequence is TGTGCCAGCAGCAGCTCCGCCAGGGAATACAGCAATCAGCCCCAGCATTTT. The variable domain in full, with the rest retrieved from reference TRBV7-8 and TRBJ1-5, is GAGVSQSPRYKVAKRGQDVALRCDPISGHVSLFWYQQALGQGPEFLTYFQNEAQLDKSGLPSDRFFAERPEGSVSTLKIQRTQQEDSAVYLCASSSSAREYSNQPQHFGDGTRLSIL.

The chain has TRBV5-1 and TRBJ2-2; D is ambiguous. The CDR3 totals 12 residues. Between the trimmed V and J ends, which lost 7 bases and 1 base, there was a span of 5 bases. The germline CDR1 and CDR2 sequences are SGHRS and YFSETQ. In DNA, the CDR3 is TGCGCCAGCGTTTTGAACACCGGGGAGCTGTTTTTT. It is translated as CASVLNTGELFF. The variable domain in full, with the rest retrieved from reference TRBV5-1 and TRBJ2-2, is KAGVTQTPRYLIKTRGQQVTLSCSPISGHRSVSWYQQTPGQGLQFLFEYFSETQRNKGNFPGRFSGRQFSNSRSEMNVSTLELGDSALYLCASVLNTGELFFGEGSRLTVL.

V gene TRBV5-4 combines with J gene TRBJ2-3, with D hard to call. Germline CDR1 SGHNT, CDR2 YYREEE (reference sequence). This CDR3 is built from 12 residues. Trimming took 4 bases from V and 2 from J, leaving 5 bases between them. The CDR3 here is CASSLPTDTQYF. In DNA, the CDR3 is TGTGCCAGCAGCCTACCCACAGATACGCAGTATTTT.

This clone was recorded once. This chain joins TRBV28 and TRBJ2-3, with D unresolved. The CDR3 loop spans 11 amino acids. V was shortened by 8 bases and J by 4 bases, with 7 bases between the two germline ends. Germline lookup yields CDR1 MDHEN and CDR2 SYDVKM. The CDR3 here is CASRFSDTQYF. The CDR3 nucleotides read TGTGCCAGCCGGTTCTCAGATACGCAGTATTTT. The entire variable domain, with the rest obtained from reference TRBV28 and TRBJ2-3, is as follows: DVKVTQSSRYLVKRTGEKVFLECVQDMDHENMFWYRQDPGLGLRLIYFSYDVKMKEKGDIPEGYSVSREKKERFSLILESASTNQTSMYLCASRFSDTQYFGPGTRLTVL.